The sequence of this T cell receptor (beta chain) was determined in a study of shared clonotypes between healthy human individuals. Study-wide results and limits: Larger estimated richness was generally seen in naive subsets than in memory subsets.

The germline V and J ends were trimmed by 6 bases and 0 bases, with 5 bases remaining between them. CDR3 length equals 12 residues. Germline V gene data show CDR1 as LNHDA and CDR2 as SQIVND (reference sequence). Details on this clone: No antigen is known for it. The sample has other DNA sequences that encode this CDR3 too.

Deep-level running was used for the assay. Sequenced by immunoSEQ multiplex PCR; TCRdb stores in-frame clones only, minus some. The sample has some 2,000,000 clones, 85% to 95% seen once; the top ten hold roughly 0.13%. The sample consisted of naive CD4+ T cells sorted from blood. Documented subset: CD45RA+ positively selected. The chain recombines TRBV19 with TRBJ2-5; D tentatively reads TRBD1 or TRBD2 (5 bases each). The origin of this receptor is a young man in good health. CDR3 amino acids: CASRGDQETQYF. The CDR3 coding sequence is TGTGCCAGTAGGGGGGACCAAGAGACCCAGTACTTC.